These 21 T cell receptor beta chains were all obtained from the same sample, sequenced in a study of blood T cell repertoires in COVID-19. The table came from immunoSEQ multiplex PCR; TCRdb's copy has only in-frame clones and leaves some out. The sample includes some 110,000 clones, 81% of them seen just once. The sample comprised peripheral blood. These receptors were obtained from a man older than 75 with acute or convalescent COVID-19.

Only a few counts were recorded for this clone. The V and J genes are TRBV7-9 and TRBJ2-7, with 7 bases lining up with TRBD1. Germline values: CDR1 SEHNR, CDR2 FQNEAQ (reference sequence). The CDR3 length is 13 residues. The V gene end was trimmed by 5 bases and the J gene end by 6 bases; junction bases not matched to a gene: 7. Here the CDR3 reads CASSPNTGVEQYF. The CDR3 DNA is TGTGCCAGCAGCCCAAATACAGGGGTCGAGCAGTACTTC.

This rearrangement joins TRBV7-3 to TRBJ2-1, with 13 bases fitting TRBD2. The CDR3 length is 15 residues. Germline CDR1 reads SGHTA; CDR2 reads FQGTGA. With 3 bases clipped from V and 7 bases from J, the junction kept 3 bases outside the gene matches. This chain's CDR3 is CASSFRLAGGNEQFF. As DNA, the CDR3 is TGTGCCAGCAGCTTTCGACTAGCGGGAGGTAATGAGCAGTTCTTC.

This chain joins TRBV7-2 and TRBJ2-5; 12 bases map to TRBD2. Germline CDR1 SGHTA, CDR2 FQGNSA. The CDR3 contains 18 residues. Trimming removed 1 base from V and 2 bases from J; junction bases left unmatched: 8. The CDR3 DNA reads as TGTGCCAGCAGCTTAGGGCTGCTAGCGGGAGGGCCTCAAGAGACCCAGTACTTC. This encodes CASSLGLLAGGPQETQYF. The full variable domain, in which reference TRBV7-2 and TRBJ2-5 provide the parts outside the CDR3, is GAGVSQSPSNKVTEKGKDVELRCDPISGHTALYWYRQSLGQGLEFLIYFQGNSAPDKSGLPSDRFSAERTGGSVSTLTIQRTQQEDSAVYLCASSLGLLAGGPQETQYFGPGTRLLVL.

The chain carries TRBV28 and TRBJ1-5; TRBD1 might be the D (6 bases). Deletions cut 6 bases from V and 5 bases from J, with 11 bases between. Per the germline V gene, CDR1 is MDHEN and CDR2 is SYDVKM. The CDR3 is 13 residues long. The CDR3 DNA reads as TGTGCCAGCAGACAGGGTGGTGATCAGCCCCAGCATTTT. This codes for CASRQGGDQPQHF. The full variable domain, in which reference TRBV28 and TRBJ1-5 provide the parts outside the CDR3, is DVKVTQSSRYLVKRTGEKVFLECVQDMDHENMFWYRQDPGLGLRLIYFSYDVKMKEKGDIPEGYSVSREKKERFSLILESASTNQTSMYLCASRQGGDQPQHFGDGTRLSIL.

The chain uses TRBV12-5 and TRBJ2-3, with D possibly matching TRBD2 (6 bases). Germline V gene sequence: CDR1 LGHNT, CDR2 FRNRAP. The CDR3 is 14 residues long. V lost 5 bases and J 2 bases, leaving 11 bases between the germline ends. For the CDR3, the DNA is TGTGCTAGTGGTCCCGGGACTGCCACAGATACGCAGTATTTT. Its protein product is CASGPGTATDTQYF.

This clone has a handful of counts. The rearrangement links TRBV28 to TRBJ2-7, with TRBD2 matching 7 bases. The trim removed 6 bases at V and 5 bases at J, leaving 10 bases unmatched. The length of the CDR3 is 14 residues. Germline values: CDR1 MDHEN, CDR2 SYDVKM. CDR3 amino acids: CASRLTGGIDEQYF. CDR3 DNA sequence: TGTGCCAGCAGGCTCACGGGAGGAATAGACGAGCAGTACTTC.

This rearrangement joins TRBV5-6 to TRBJ1-3; D is uncertain. The germline V gene has CDR1 SGHDT and CDR2 YYEEEE. This CDR3 has 15 residues. The germline V and J ends were trimmed by 0 bases and 4 bases, with 11 bases remaining between them. CDR3 in amino acids: CASSLAPGSGNTIYF. The CDR3 region has the DNA TGTGCCAGCAGCTTGGCCCCAGGTTCCGGAAACACCATATATTTT.

V and J are TRBV7-9 and TRBJ2-5; D gene uncertain. V dropped 5 bases and J dropped 4 bases, with 11 bases sitting between them. Germline V gene data show CDR1 as SEHNR and CDR2 as FQNEAQ (reference sequence). The CDR3 runs 13 residues. In DNA form, the CDR3 reads TGTGCCAGCAGCAGAGGCGGATTAGAGACCCAGTACTTC. This translates into CASSRGGLETQYF.

The chain employs TRBV30 and TRBJ1-3, with D possibly TRBD1 on 6 matching bases. V lost 0 bases, J lost 0 bases, and 12 bases lay in between. Germline assignment: CDR1 GTSNPN and CDR2 SVGIG (reference sequence). The CDR3 totals 16 residues. The CDR3 DNA reads as TGTGCCTGGAGTGTACGAGGCAGGGGCTCTGGAAACACCATATATTTT. Amino acids: CAWSVRGRGSGNTIYF.

V is TRBV27 and J is TRBJ1-5; D not resolved. This CDR3 region has 13 residues. CDR1 and CDR2 (germline): MNHEY, SMNVEV (reference sequence). With 5 bases removed from V and 3 bases from J, the gap between germline ends came to 8 bases. CDR3 sequence reads: CASSIRYNQPQHF. CDR3 sequence (DNA): TGTGCCAGCAGTATCAGATACAATCAGCCCCAGCATTTT.

This clone was recorded only once. V is TRBV2 and J is TRBJ2-3; D unresolved. The germline V gene encodes CDR1 SNHLY and CDR2 FYNNEI. This CDR3 spans 14 amino acids. V lost 4 bases and J lost 2, with 10 bases in between. The CDR3 DNA reads as TGTGCCAGCAGTGTTGGCAGTTCCACAGATACGCAGTATTTT. This encodes CASSVGSSTDTQYF.

V and J are TRBV5-1 and TRBJ1-4; D is ambiguous. With 0 bases removed from V and 7 bases from J, the gap between germline ends came to 10 bases. The germline V gene has CDR1 SGHRS and CDR2 YFSETQ. The CDR3 is 14 amino acids. The CDR3 region has the DNA TGCGCCAGCAGCTTGGTTGAGGCCGGTGAAAAACTGTTTTTT. It encodes CASSLVEAGEKLFF. Supplemented by reference TRBV5-1 and TRBJ1-4, the full variable domain reads KAGVTQTPRYLIKTRGQQVTLSCSPISGHRSVSWYQQTPGQGLQFLFEYFSETQRNKGNFPGRFSGRQFSNSRSEMNVSTLELGDSALYLCASSLVEAGEKLFFGSGTQLSVL.

As regards this clone: The sample carries other DNA sequences with the same CDR3. J is TRBJ1-5 and V is TRBV28, with D perhaps TRBD1 (5 bases). The CDR3 consists of 15 residues. V lost 2 bases, J lost 0 bases, and 8 bases lay in between. Germline CDR1 MDHEN, CDR2 SYDVKM. CDR3 nucleotide sequence: TGTGCCAGCAGTTTAGGAGGGACTAGCAATCAGCCCCAGCATTTT. It codes for CASSLGGTSNQPQHF.

This clone has just a few counts. The chain has TRBV5-1 and TRBJ2-1; 9 positions match TRBD2. Germline V CDR1 and CDR2: SGHRS, YFSETQ. This CDR3 is built from 18 residues. V was clipped by 3 bases and J by 4 bases; unmatched bases: 14. This CDR3 is CASSSRTQTSGIYNEQFF. In DNA, the CDR3 is TGCGCCAGCAGCTCCCGAACCCAGACTAGCGGAATATACAATGAGCAGTTCTTC. Combining the CDR3 with reference TRBV5-1 and TRBJ2-1 gives the whole variable domain KAGVTQTPRYLIKTRGQQVTLSCSPISGHRSVSWYQQTPGQGLQFLFEYFSETQRNKGNFPGRFSGRQFSNSRSEMNVSTLELGDSALYLCASSSRTQTSGIYNEQFFGPGTRLTVL.

This clone showed up just a few times. The J gene is TRBJ1-2, the V gene TRBV30; weak D call: TRBD1 (5 bases). Germline values: CDR1 GTSNPN, CDR2 SVGIG (reference sequence). The CDR3 covers 15 residues. Trimming pared 2 bases from V and 3 bases from J, leaving 16 bases between. The CDR3 DNA sequence: TGTGCCTGGAGTCTAGGCGGGGCGAGGGACTATGGCTACACCTTC. It yields the protein CAWSLGGARDYGYTF.

This clone was recorded a few times. This chain connects TRBV5-1 to TRBJ2-2, with TRBD1 as a possible D gene (6 bases). Germline-derived CDR1 and CDR2 are SGHRS and YFSETQ. Trimming removed 5 bases from V and 1 base from J, with 9 bases in between. The CDR3 extends over 14 amino acids. Here the CDR3 reads CASSQQGNTGELFF. DNA for the CDR3: TGCGCCAGCAGTCAACAGGGGAACACCGGGGAGCTGTTTTTT. The full variable domain, rest sourced from reference TRBV5-1 and TRBJ2-2, is KAGVTQTPRYLIKTRGQQVTLSCSPISGHRSVSWYQQTPGQGLQFLFEYFSETQRNKGNFPGRFSGRQFSNSRSEMNVSTLELGDSALYLCASSQQGNTGELFFGEGSRLTVL.

The chain is built from TRBV19 and TRBJ2-1; D may be TRBD1 (5 bases). This CDR3 is 14 amino acids long. Germline V gives CDR1 LNHDA, CDR2 SQIVND (reference sequence). V was pared by 4 bases and J by 6 bases, with 13 bases between. The CDR3 DNA reads as TGTGCCAGTAGTAGAGAAACAGGTGCCAATGAGCAGTTCTTC. This encodes CASSRETGANEQFF.

The chain combines TRBV28 with TRBJ2-1; D perhaps matches TRBD2 (6 bases). V dropped 6 bases and J dropped 3 bases, with 15 bases sitting between them. The CDR3 has 15 residues. CDR1 and CDR2 from the germline V gene are MDHEN and SYDVKM. The CDR3 region is CASRDGGGLYNEQFF. The CDR3 DNA reads as TGTGCCAGCAGGGACGGGGGAGGACTCTACAATGAGCAGTTCTTC.

V gene TRBV4-2 combines with J gene TRBJ2-6; D is perhaps TRBD2 (8 bases). Germline CDR1 and CDR2: LGHNA and YNFKEQ. The CDR3 loop spans 19 amino acids. Deletions cut 3 bases from V and 0 bases from J, with 18 bases between. The CDR3 is CASSHRSGGQISGANVLTF. In nucleotides, the CDR3 is TGTGCCAGCAGCCACCGCAGCGGGGGACAGATCTCTGGGGCCAACGTCCTGACTTTC.

The chain combines TRBV7-2 with TRBJ1-2, with D possibly matching TRBD1 (5 bases). V was cut by 1 base and J by 4 bases, with 16 bases left in between. Germline CDR1 SGHTA, CDR2 FQGNSA. CDR3 length: 16 residues. The CDR3 sequence is CASSLVGHPSRYGYTF. CDR3 nucleotides: TGTGCCAGCAGCTTAGTAGGACACCCGTCACGCTATGGCTACACCTTC.

This clone was recorded once. The gene calls are TRBV30 and TRBJ2-2, with 8 bases lining up with TRBD1. Losses at the gene ends were 0 bases for V and 5 bases for J; bases not matched to a gene: 5. The CDR3 runs to 15 residues. The germline V gene has CDR1 GTSNPN and CDR2 SVGIG (reference sequence). Written as DNA, the CDR3 is TGTGCCTGGAGTGTAATCCAGGGGGCGACCGGGGAGCTGTTTTTT. Translated, it gives CAWSVIQGATGELFF.